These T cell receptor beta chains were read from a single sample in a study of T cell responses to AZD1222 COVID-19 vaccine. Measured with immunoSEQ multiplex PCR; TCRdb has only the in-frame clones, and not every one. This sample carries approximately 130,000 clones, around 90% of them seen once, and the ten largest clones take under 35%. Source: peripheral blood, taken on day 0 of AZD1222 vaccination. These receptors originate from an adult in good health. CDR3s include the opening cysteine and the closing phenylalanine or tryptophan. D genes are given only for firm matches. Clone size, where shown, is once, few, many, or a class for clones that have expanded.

CDR3aa: CASSLAVSTYNEQFF
v_gene: TRBV7-9
d_gene: .
abundance: .

CDR3aa: CASSLSTGNYGYTF
v_gene: TRBV7-8
d_gene: .
abundance: few

CDR3aa: CASSEPRGGLGQFF
v_gene: TRBV25-1
d_gene: .
abundance: .

CDR3aa: CASAGGNTEAFF
v_gene: TRBV6-5
d_gene: .
abundance: .

CDR3aa: CASSVTSGRGTGELFF
v_gene: TRBV19
d_gene: TRBD2
abundance: .

CDR3aa: CASSHGQGFNEQYF
v_gene: TRBV3-1/TRBV3-2
d_gene: TRBD1
abundance: .

CDR3aa: CASSLMGQGNMNYGYTF
v_gene: TRBV18
d_gene: TRBD1
abundance: .

CDR3aa: CASSPSGVDKQYF
v_gene: TRBV7-2
d_gene: TRBD2
abundance: .

CDR3aa: CASGRGTNEKLFF
v_gene: TRBV2
d_gene: .
abundance: .

CDR3aa: CASSWPSNSGRGDTQYF
v_gene: TRBV5-1
d_gene: TRBD2
abundance: .

CDR3aa: CASSLEGRTNSPLHF
v_gene: TRBV7-2
d_gene: .
abundance: .

CDR3aa: CASSPLSTVPVEQYF
v_gene: TRBV3-1/TRBV3-2
d_gene: .
abundance: .

CDR3aa: CASSLGVGPSTGELFF
v_gene: TRBV7-9
d_gene: .
abundance: .

CDR3aa: CATSDPGQGNTGELFF
v_gene: TRBV24-1
d_gene: TRBD1
abundance: .

CDR3aa: CASSGSYNSPLHF
v_gene: TRBV6-5
d_gene: .
abundance: .

CDR3aa: CASSVRRDSSGNTIYF
v_gene: TRBV9
d_gene: TRBD1
abundance: .

CDR3aa: CASSVGPSGGISTDTQYF
v_gene: TRBV9
d_gene: TRBD2
abundance: .

CDR3aa: CATGTENNSPLHF
v_gene: TRBV2
d_gene: .
abundance: .

CDR3aa: CASSFWTSGRRNEQFF
v_gene: TRBV7-8
d_gene: TRBD2
abundance: .

CDR3aa: CASSPPGTSNQPQHF
v_gene: TRBV28
d_gene: .
abundance: .

CDR3aa: CASSRVRLAGDPIQETQYF
v_gene: TRBV19
d_gene: TRBD2
abundance: .

CDR3aa: CASSESGMTEAFF
v_gene: TRBV6-4
d_gene: .
abundance: .

CDR3aa: CASSPFRSSYNEQFF
v_gene: TRBV7-3
d_gene: .
abundance: .

CDR3aa: CASSKGQGLTDTQYF
v_gene: TRBV6-5
d_gene: TRBD1
abundance: .

CDR3aa: CASQQVGFTDTQYF
v_gene: TRBV7-9
d_gene: .
abundance: .

CDR3aa: CASRLGEGAYGYTF
v_gene: TRBV27
d_gene: TRBD1
abundance: .

CDR3aa: CSVDPGWGESEKLFF
v_gene: TRBV29-1
d_gene: .
abundance: .

CDR3aa: CASSELASGGVNEQFF
v_gene: TRBV25-1
d_gene: TRBD2
abundance: .

CDR3aa: CASSEQRGDYNEQFF
v_gene: TRBV25-1
d_gene: TRBD2
abundance: .

CDR3aa: CASSIRIGPNYGYTF
v_gene: TRBV19
d_gene: .
abundance: .

CDR3aa: CARSLLAGAGTGELFF
v_gene: TRBV5-3
d_gene: TRBD2
abundance: once

CDR3aa: CASGKANTEAFF
v_gene: TRBV7-2
d_gene: .
abundance: .

CDR3aa: CASSQEGGLSTDTQYF
v_gene: TRBV3-1/TRBV3-2
d_gene: .
abundance: .

CDR3aa: CASSLGGQSEQYF
v_gene: TRBV5-5
d_gene: TRBD1
abundance: once

CDR3aa: CASSLGLAGGQPQYF
v_gene: TRBV5-1
d_gene: TRBD2
abundance: .

CDR3aa: CASSPLPLDQYF
v_gene: TRBV7-2
d_gene: .
abundance: .

CDR3aa: CASSSSWGRAFF
v_gene: TRBV6-2/TRBV6-3
d_gene: .
abundance: .

CDR3aa: CASSSDRGAYNEQFF
v_gene: TRBV7-3
d_gene: TRBD1
abundance: .

CDR3aa: CASSRRQEETQYF
v_gene: TRBV6-5
d_gene: .
abundance: .

CDR3aa: CASGDTGSEKLFF
v_gene: TRBV6-6
d_gene: .
abundance: .

CDR3aa: CASSQDCQNLNQPQHF
v_gene: TRBV14
d_gene: .
abundance: .

CDR3aa: CASSDGGVFEQYF
v_gene: TRBV12-3/TRBV12-4
d_gene: .
abundance: .

CDR3aa: CAWSTGVDEQFF
v_gene: TRBV30
d_gene: TRBD1
abundance: .

CDR3aa: CASRTTGVGQPQHF
v_gene: TRBV6-5
d_gene: TRBD1
abundance: .

CDR3aa: CASSTLGRGYGYTF
v_gene: TRBV6-5
d_gene: .
abundance: .

CDR3aa: CASDYGVGVGNQPQHF
v_gene: TRBV7-9
d_gene: .
abundance: .

CDR3aa: CASSQGTRNEQYF
v_gene: TRBV14
d_gene: .
abundance: .

CDR3aa: CASSLVPSTDTQYF
v_gene: TRBV5-1
d_gene: .
abundance: .

CDR3aa: CAWRRKGDRVLSGEQYF
v_gene: TRBV30
d_gene: TRBD1
abundance: .

CDR3aa: CASSFGPDSYNSPLHF
v_gene: TRBV7-2
d_gene: .
abundance: .

CDR3aa: CASSEGDPQQSSYNSPLHF
v_gene: TRBV9
d_gene: .
abundance: .

CDR3aa: CASSLGGGREGYTF
v_gene: TRBV5-6
d_gene: .
abundance: .

CDR3aa: CASSPPGGRNTGELFF
v_gene: TRBV18
d_gene: TRBD2
abundance: .

CDR3aa: CASSLQAGASLIAKRSSYEQYF
v_gene: TRBV27
d_gene: TRBD2
abundance: .

CDR3aa: CASSHGGDEQFF
v_gene: TRBV9
d_gene: .
abundance: once

CDR3aa: CASSQASGGWNEQFF
v_gene: TRBV3-1/TRBV3-2
d_gene: TRBD2
abundance: .

CDR3aa: CASSQDRGLLNEQFF
v_gene: TRBV4-1
d_gene: .
abundance: .

CDR3aa: CASSLDGGPYNEQFF
v_gene: TRBV7-2
d_gene: .
abundance: .

CDR3aa: CASSPGLAGTHSYNEQFF
v_gene: TRBV4-1
d_gene: TRBD2
abundance: once

CDR3aa: CATPDRGRGGYTF
v_gene: TRBV24-1
d_gene: TRBD1
abundance: .